This TCR beta chain was recovered during a study of blood T cell repertoires in COVID-19. Study information: There were acute and convalescent COVID-19 samples, and they came from the United States, Italy and Spain. PBMCs, B-cell-depleted T cells, or T cells provided the cDNA or gDNA that made up the material.

In the original analysis: By means of reference gene primer amplification, nucleated cell counts were estimated. Measured with immunoSEQ multiplex PCR; TCRdb has only the in-frame clones, and not every one. That table supplies the V and J calls and clone size; D and trimming were determined from the DNA. The profile covers around 80,000 clones, with roughly 82% appearing a single time and 12% taken by the ten largest. The source material was peripheral blood. This TCR derives from a man older than 75 with acute or convalescent COVID-19.

CDR3 region: CASSPIQGGKTNEKLFF. The CDR3, as DNA: TGTGCCAGCAGCCCAATACAGGGTGGCAAAACTAATGAAAAACTGTTTTTT. The chain recombines TRBV4-2 with TRBJ1-4; possibly TRBD1 for D (6 bases). V lost 4 bases, J lost 1 base, and 16 bases lay in between. Germline-derived CDR1 and CDR2 are LGHNA and YNFKEQ. This CDR3 has 17 amino acids.